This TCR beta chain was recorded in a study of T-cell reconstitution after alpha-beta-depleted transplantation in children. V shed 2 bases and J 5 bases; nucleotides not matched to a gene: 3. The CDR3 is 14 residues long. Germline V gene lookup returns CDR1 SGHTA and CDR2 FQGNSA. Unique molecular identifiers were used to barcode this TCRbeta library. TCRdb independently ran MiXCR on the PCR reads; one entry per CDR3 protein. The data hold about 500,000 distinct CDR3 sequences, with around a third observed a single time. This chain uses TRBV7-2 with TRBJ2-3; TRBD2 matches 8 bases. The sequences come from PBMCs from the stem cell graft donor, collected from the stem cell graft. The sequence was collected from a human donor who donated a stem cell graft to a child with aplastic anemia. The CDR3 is CASSLLLAGDTQYF. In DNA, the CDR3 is TGTGCCAGCAGCTTACTCCTAGCGGGAGATACGCAGTATTTT.